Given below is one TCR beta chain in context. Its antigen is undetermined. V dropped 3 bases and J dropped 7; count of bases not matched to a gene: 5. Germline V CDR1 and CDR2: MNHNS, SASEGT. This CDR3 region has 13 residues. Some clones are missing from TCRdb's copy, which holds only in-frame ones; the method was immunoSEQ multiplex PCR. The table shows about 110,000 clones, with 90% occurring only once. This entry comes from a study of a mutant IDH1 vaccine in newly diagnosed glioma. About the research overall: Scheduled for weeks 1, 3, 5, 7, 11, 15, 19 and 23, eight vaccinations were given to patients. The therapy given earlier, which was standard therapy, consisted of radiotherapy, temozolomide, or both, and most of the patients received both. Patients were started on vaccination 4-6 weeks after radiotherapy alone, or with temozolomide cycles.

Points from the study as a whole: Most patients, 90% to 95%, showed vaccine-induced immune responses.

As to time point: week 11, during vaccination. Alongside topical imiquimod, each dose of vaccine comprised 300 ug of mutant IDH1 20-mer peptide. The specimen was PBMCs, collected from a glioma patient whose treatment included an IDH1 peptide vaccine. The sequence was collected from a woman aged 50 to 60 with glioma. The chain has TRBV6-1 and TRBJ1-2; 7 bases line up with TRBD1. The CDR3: CASSEPGGAGYTF. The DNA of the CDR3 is TGTGCCAGCAGTGAGCCAGGGGGAGCTGGCTACACCTTC.